The 4 T cell receptor beta chains below come from one sample, sequenced in a study of cytomegalovirus exposure and HLA in healthy donors. In the PCR, 60 Vbeta and 13 Jbeta primers were used. Clones were read by immunoSEQ multiplex PCR, and TCRdb kept only the in-frame ones, dropping some. The sample records around 150,000 clones, about 79% being singletons. Sequenced: PBMCs. The receptors originated from a woman in her twenties or thirties in good health and CMV-seronegative.

The chain links TRBV7-9 to TRBJ2-7, with D possibly TRBD2 on 6 matching bases. CDR3 length equals 14 residues. Germline values: CDR1 SEHNR, CDR2 FQNEAQ (reference sequence). The V end was cut by 8 bases, the J end by 6 bases, with 20 bases between. Written as DNA, the CDR3 is TGTGCCAGCGAAGAGGTCGCGGGGCCCGGCGAGCAGTACTTC. The encoded protein is CASEEVAGPGEQYF.

This clone was seen more than once but under ten times. V is TRBV27 and J is TRBJ1-6; a possible D gene is TRBD1 (5 bases). This CDR3 is 15 amino acids long. Per the germline V gene, CDR1 is MNHEY and CDR2 is SMNVEV (reference sequence). V dropped 0 bases and J dropped 14 bases, with 17 bases sitting between them. The CDR3 nucleotides are TGTGCCAGCAGTTTATCAACCCATACGGGGGAGGCCCTCCACTTT. The encoded protein is CASSLSTHTGEALHF.

The V gene is TRBV10-2, the J gene TRBJ1-2, with 11 bases matching TRBD1. V was pared by 6 bases and J by 0 bases, with 3 bases of the junction left unmatched. CDR1 and CDR2 (germline): WSHSY, SAAADI. CDR3 length equals 15 residues. This CDR3 is CASRGQGGTNYGYTF. The CDR3 DNA reads TGCGCCAGCAGGGGACAGGGGGGGACTAACTATGGCTACACCTTC.

This chain connects TRBV6-5 to TRBJ2-7; perhaps TRBD2 as D (6 bases). Germline lookup yields CDR1 MNHEY and CDR2 SVGAGI. The CDR3 extends over 14 amino acids. V lost 6 bases, J lost 1 base, and 13 bases lay in between. CDR3 amino acids: CASRTPGRSYEQYF. In DNA form, the CDR3 reads TGTGCCAGCAGGACTCCCGGGAGATCCTACGAGCAGTACTTC.